Presented here are 31 T cell receptor beta chains from one specimen sequenced in a study of OX40 agonist ivuxolimab in advanced cancers. This table comes from immunoSEQ multiplex PCR, and its TCRdb copy is limited to in-frame clones, with some not included. The data show under 40,000 clones, around 70% seen once. The sequences come from CD4+ or CD8+ T cells sorted from blood, collected in a trial of the OX40 agonist ivuxolimab. The receptors stem from an adult with an advanced solid tumor such as melanoma, head and neck, liver or kidney cancer.

The chain links TRBV18 to TRBJ2-3; a possible D gene is TRBD2 (6 bases). CDR1 and CDR2 (germline): KGHSH, LQKENI. Trimming pared 5 bases from V and 6 bases from J, leaving 15 bases between. CDR3 length: 14 amino acids. This CDR3 is CASSEHISGDTQYF. DNA for the CDR3: TGTGCCAGCTCAGAACATATAAGCGGGGATACGCAGTATTTT.

The chain has TRBV28 and TRBJ2-7, with D unresolved. CDR3 length: 12 amino acids. Germline CDR1 is MDHEN and CDR2 is SYDVKM. Trimming stripped 4 bases from V and 9 bases from J, with 13 bases between. CDR3: CASSYPSGSQYF. The CDR3, as DNA: TGTGCCAGCAGTTACCCCTCAGGATCGCAGTACTTC. Using reference TRBV28 and TRBJ2-7 for the parts outside the CDR3, the full variable domain is DVKVTQSSRYLVKRTGEKVFLECVQDMDHENMFWYRQDPGLGLRLIYFSYDVKMKEKGDIPEGYSVSREKKERFSLILESASTNQTSMYLCASSYPSGSQYFGPGTRLTVT.

This sequence joins TRBV10-2 and TRBJ1-2; 7 nucleotides agree with TRBD1. The J segment lost 2 bases and the V segment lost 6 bases, leaving 9 bases of the junction unmatched. Germline CDR1 is WSHSY and CDR2 is SAAADI. This CDR3 region has 15 residues. This CDR3 reads CASSETGAANYGYTF. The CDR3 DNA is TGCGCCAGCAGCGAAACAGGGGCGGCGAACTATGGCTACACCTTC.

The V and J genes are TRBV7-9 and TRBJ2-3; D is possibly TRBD1 (5 bases). Germline lookup yields CDR1 SEHNR and CDR2 FQNEAQ (reference sequence). Trimming shortened V by 5 bases and J by 5 bases, and 17 bases separated the two germline ends. This CDR3 region has 15 residues. CDR3 sequence: CASSPGQTLGDTQYF. The CDR3 DNA is TGTGCCAGCAGCCCTGGACAAACGCTCGGAGATACGCAGTATTTT.

V gene TRBV25-1 combines with J gene TRBJ1-1; tentatively, D is TRBD1 (6 bases). Looked up from germline, CDR1 is MGHDK and CDR2 is SYGVNS. V was trimmed by 7 bases and J by 1 base, leaving 10 bases between them. There are 13 residues in the CDR3. This CDR3 reads CASKGTSNTEAFF. The CDR3 bases are TGTGCCAGCAAAGGGACATCGAACACTGAAGCTTTCTTT.

CDR3: CASSVFSSVTDTQYF. CDR3 bases: TGTGCCAGCAGTGTTTTTAGTTCTGTGACAGATACGCAGTATTTT. The chain links TRBV6-1 to TRBJ2-3; D gene uncertain. Germline V lookup: CDR1 MNHNS, CDR2 SASEGT. CDR3 length: 15 residues. With 4 bases removed from V and 3 bases from J, the gap between germline ends came to 14 bases.

This chain links TRBV19 with TRBJ1-4, with 7 bases that match TRBD1. The germline gives CDR1 LNHDA, CDR2 SQIVND (reference sequence). V dropped 4 bases and J dropped 4; count of bases not matched to a gene: 9. The CDR3 is made up of 16 amino acids. CDR3 sequence (DNA): TGTGCCAGTAGTAGTCCGCCGGGACAGAGTAATGAAAAACTGTTTTTT. Translating gives CASSSPPGQSNEKLFF. The variable domain in full, completed from reference TRBV19 and TRBJ1-4, reads DGGITQSPKYLFRKEGQNVTLSCEQNLNHDAMYWYRQDPGQGLRLIYYSQIVNDFQKGDIAEGYSVSREKKESFPLTVTSAQKNPTAFYLCASSSPPGQSNEKLFFGSGTQLSVL.

The genes are TRBV5-6 and TRBJ1-1; TRBD1 agrees at 7 bases. CDR1 is SGHDT and CDR2 is YYEEEE in the germline V gene. This CDR3 region has 14 residues. V shed 3 bases, J shed 5 bases, and the junction held 7 bases outside the gene matches. The DNA of the CDR3 is TGTGCCAGCAGCTCGACAGGGCTTAGGACTGAAGCTTTCTTT. Translated: CASSSTGLRTEAFF. Variable domain in full (rest from reference TRBV5-6 and TRBJ1-1): DAGVTQSPTHLIKTRGQQVTLRCSPKSGHDTVSWYQQALGQGPQFIFQYYEEEERQRGNFPDRFSGHQFPNYSSELNVNALLLGDSALYLCASSSTGLRTEAFFGQGTRLTVV.

The table lists this clone with a few counts. The chain is built from TRBV4-1 and TRBJ2-5; tentatively, D is TRBD1 or TRBD2 (6 bases each). Trimming took off 1 base at V and 5 bases at J, with 17 bases between the two ends. Germline CDR1 reads MGHRA; CDR2 reads YSYEKL. This CDR3 contains 16 residues. CDR3 protein: CASSQGSGGLRETQYF. The CDR3 region has the DNA TGCGCCAGCAGCCAAGGTTCCGGGGGCCTAAGGGAGACCCAGTACTTC.

The rearrangement uses TRBV5-6 and TRBJ2-3; tentatively, D is TRBD2 (6 bases). The ends were cut back, 0 bases at V and 0 bases at J, with 14 bases in the middle. Germline values: CDR1 SGHDT, CDR2 YYEEEE. CDR3 length equals 17 residues. In DNA form, the CDR3 reads TGTGCCAGCAGCTTGGCGGTGCGGGGCCTAAGCACAGATACGCAGTATTTT. It translates to CASSLAVRGLSTDTQYF.

V usage is TRBV2 and J usage is TRBJ2-4, with 7 nucleotides matching TRBD1. Per germline, CDR1 SNHLY and CDR2 FYNNEI. Trimming took 5 bases from V and 3 from J; bases not matched to a gene: 4. This CDR3 has 14 residues. The CDR3 region is CASSIRDSKNIQYF. DNA of the CDR3: TGTGCCAGCAGTATCCGGGACAGCAAAAACATTCAGTACTTC. Using reference TRBV2 and TRBJ2-4 for the parts outside the CDR3, the full variable domain is EPEVTQTPSHQVTQMGQEVILRCVPISNHLYFYWYRQILGQKVEFLVSFYNNEISEKSEIFDDQFSVERPDGSNFTLKIRSTKLEDSAMYFCASSIRDSKNIQYFGAGTRLSVL.

This clone was detected many times. This rearrangement joins TRBV10-3 to TRBJ1-3; D uncertain. This CDR3 contains 12 residues. Germline values: CDR1 ENHRY, CDR2 SYGVKD. V lost 9 bases to trimming and J lost 0 bases, with 6 bases between them. The CDR3 sequence is CAIQSSGNTIYF. The DNA of the CDR3 is TGTGCCATACAGAGCTCTGGAAACACCATATATTTT.

This clone was counted a few times. The chain joins TRBV14 to TRBJ1-6, with 8 nucleotides matching TRBD1. The CDR3 spans 14 residues. Trimming cost V 3 bases and J 10 bases; bases outside gene matches: 5. CDR1 is SGHDN, CDR2 FVKESK, per germline. The CDR3 is CASSHGQGQSPLHF. CDR3 in DNA: TGTGCCAGCAGCCACGGACAGGGTCAGTCACCCCTCCACTTT. The variable domain in full, completed from reference TRBV14 and TRBJ1-6, reads EAGVTQFPSHSVIEKGQTVTLRCDPISGHDNLYWYRRVMGKEIKFLLHFVKESKQDESGMPNNRFLAERTGGTYSTLKVQPAELEDSGVYFCASSHGQGQSPLHFGNGTRLTVT.

The chain is built from TRBV4-1 and TRBJ1-5; D not certain. From germline, CDR1 is MGHRA and CDR2 YSYEKL. This CDR3 is 18 amino acids long. The V end lost 0 bases, the J end lost 0 bases, and 15 bases lay between the germline ends. CDR3 in amino acids: CASSQDSAGFYSNQPQHF. The CDR3 coding sequence is TGCGCCAGCAGCCAAGATTCGGCGGGGTTTTATAGCAATCAGCCCCAGCATTTT.

In this sample, this clone is medium-sized. The rearrangement joins TRBV10-1 to TRBJ2-7; maybe TRBD1 (6 bases). Germline CDR1 is WNHNN and CDR2 is SYGVQD (reference sequence). There are 12 residues in the CDR3. Deletions cut 7 bases from V and 2 bases from J, with 9 bases between. The CDR3 DNA sequence: TGCGCCAGCACTGGACAGACCTACGAGCAGTACGTC. This sequence encodes CASTGQTYEQYV.

The rearrangement joins TRBV28 to TRBJ1-3; D may be TRBD1 (5 bases). The germline gives CDR1 MDHEN, CDR2 SYDVKM. The CDR3 loop spans 15 amino acids. Trimming took off 2 bases at V and 1 base at J, with 9 bases between the two ends. CDR3 loop: CASSLEKGSGNTIYF. The CDR3 DNA sequence: TGTGCCAGCAGTTTAGAAAAGGGGTCTGGAAACACCATATATTTT.

The V and J genes are TRBV19 and TRBJ2-1; TRBD2 aligns across 10 bases. V dropped 7 bases and J dropped 8; count of bases not matched to a gene: 8. CDR1 LNHDA and CDR2 SQIVND come from the germline V gene (reference sequence). The CDR3 extends over 14 amino acids. The CDR3 loop is CASNPMGTSDEQFF. CDR3 DNA sequence: TGTGCCAGTAACCCGATGGGGACTAGCGATGAGCAGTTCTTC.

The CDR3 DNA is TGTGCCAGCAGTGAAGGGGGCGCGGGCGAGACCCAGTACTTC. It is translated as CASSEGGAGETQYF. The chain recombines TRBV25-1 with TRBJ2-5; D is perhaps TRBD1 (6 bases). V lost 2 bases and J 5 bases, leaving 12 bases between the germline ends. Looked up from germline, CDR1 is MGHDK and CDR2 is SYGVNS. CDR3 length: 14 amino acids.

This clone was observed once. The chain carries TRBV7-9 and TRBJ1-1, with D possibly matching TRBD1 (6 bases). Germline CDR1 is SEHNR and CDR2 is FQNEAQ (reference sequence). This CDR3 is 15 amino acids long. V gave up 6 bases and J gave up 0 bases, with 14 bases separating them. CDR3 in amino acids: CASRNRGGMNTEAFF. The DNA for the CDR3 is TGTGCCAGCAGAAATAGGGGGGGAATGAACACTGAAGCTTTCTTT.

This rearrangement joins TRBV4-1 to TRBJ1-6, with 11 bases lining up with TRBD1. The V segment lost 0 bases and the J segment 3 bases; nucleotides outside the gene matches: 4. Germline CDR1 MGHRA, CDR2 YSYEKL. The CDR3 extends over 18 amino acids. The CDR3 bases are TGCGCCAGCAGCCAAGATCTGGGACAGGGGGGCTATAATTCACCCCTCCACTTT. The encoded protein is CASSQDLGQGGYNSPLHF.

The chain is built from TRBV11-2 and TRBJ2-2, with TRBD2 as a possible D gene (5 bases). The CDR3 totals 14 residues. Deletions cut 6 bases from V and 4 bases from J, with 12 bases between. Looked up from germline, CDR1 is SGHAT and CDR2 is FQNNGV. In nucleotides, the CDR3 is TGTGCCAGCAGACCGCAACGGGGCACCGGGGAGCTGTTTTTT. This translates into CASRPQRGTGELFF.

This clone was detected only once. The chain links TRBV5-1 to TRBJ1-3; the D gene is possibly TRBD1 (6 bases). The CDR3 runs to 15 residues. V lost 4 bases and J lost 3, with 14 bases in between. Germline V gene sequence: CDR1 SGHRS, CDR2 YFSETQ. The CDR3 region is CASSESGASGNTIYF. For the CDR3, the DNA is TGCGCCAGCAGCGAATCAGGGGCAAGTGGAAACACCATATATTTT.

The V call is TRBV6-1, the J call TRBJ1-5; TRBD1 aligns across 7 bases. Germline V lookup: CDR1 MNHNS, CDR2 SASEGT. V shed 7 bases, J shed 6 bases, and the junction held 12 bases outside the gene matches. The CDR3 extends over 15 amino acids. In DNA form, the CDR3 reads TGTGCCAGCATCAGGGGGGAAAGCGGCGGTCAGCCCCAGCATTTT. Translation gives CASIRGESGGQPQHF.

J is TRBJ2-1 and V is TRBV19; 7 bases line up with TRBD2. CDR3 length equals 15 residues. Germline V gene data show CDR1 as LNHDA and CDR2 as SQIVND (reference sequence). V shed 5 bases and J 4 bases; nucleotides not matched to a gene: 8. The CDR3 DNA is TGTGCCAGTAGTTCCCCATGGGGGGGGTACAATGAGCAGTTCTTC. This codes for CASSSPWGGYNEQFF.

This chain joins TRBV5-4 and TRBJ2-4; D is uncertain. Looked up from germline, CDR1 is SGHNT and CDR2 is YYREEE (reference sequence). V gave up 4 bases and J gave up 1 base, with 9 bases separating them. The CDR3 sequence is 14 residues long. CDR3 sequence: CASSPPRAKNIQYF. The DNA for the CDR3 is TGTGCCAGCAGCCCCCCCCGTGCCAAAAACATTCAGTACTTC.

The rearrangement links TRBV28 to TRBJ1-5; TRBD1 agrees at 7 bases. The germline CDR1 and CDR2 sequences are MDHEN and SYDVKM. The CDR3 sequence is 14 residues long. Trimming removed 6 bases from V and 6 bases from J; junction bases left unmatched: 8. The CDR3 reads CASRVTGEGQPQHF. In DNA, the CDR3 is TGTGCCAGCAGAGTTACAGGGGAGGGTCAGCCCCAGCATTTT. Complete variable domain (other parts from reference TRBV28 and TRBJ1-5): DVKVTQSSRYLVKRTGEKVFLECVQDMDHENMFWYRQDPGLGLRLIYFSYDVKMKEKGDIPEGYSVSREKKERFSLILESASTNQTSMYLCASRVTGEGQPQHFGDGTRLSIL.

This chain joins TRBV12-2 and TRBJ2-3; no DNA check was done on the table's D call, TRBD2. TRBV12-2 is given as a pseudogene. The CDR3 has 18 residues. The CDR3 loop reads CASRPTAGTGWNTDTQYF. For the CDR3, the DNA is TGTGCAAGTCGCCCAACAGCGGGGACTGGGTGGAACACAGATACGCAGTATTTT.

The chain carries TRBV2 and TRBJ1-5; the D gene is possibly TRBD1 (6 bases). Trimming removed 6 bases from V and 0 bases from J, with 12 bases in between. The CDR3 covers 15 residues. Germline V CDR1 and CDR2: SNHLY, FYNNEI. CDR3 amino acids: CASRSGQYSNQPQHF. CDR3 nucleotides: TGTGCCAGCAGATCCGGACAGTATAGCAATCAGCCCCAGCATTTT.

The rearrangement links TRBV5-1 to TRBJ2-3, with TRBD2 matching 9 bases. Germline loops: CDR1 SGHRS, CDR2 YFSETQ. Trimming removed 7 bases from V and 5 bases from J; junction bases left unmatched: 8. This CDR3 is built from 14 residues. The CDR3 DNA reads as TGCGCCAGCTCTGTAGCGGGGGAGAGAGATACGCAGTATTTT. Encoded protein: CASSVAGERDTQYF.

The chain couples TRBV5-1 to TRBJ2-7; 7 bases line up with TRBD1. V was pared by 5 bases and J by 1 base, with 6 bases of the junction left unmatched. The germline gives CDR1 SGHRS, CDR2 YFSETQ. This CDR3 is built from 14 residues. The CDR3 sequence: CASRRDSKSYEQYV. The CDR3 nucleotides read TGCGCCAGCAGACGGGACAGCAAATCCTACGAGCAGTACGTC.

This clone has a handful of counts. At one of its ends the junction is not consistent with the germline gene, which may arise from a read error. The J gene is TRBJ2-3, the V gene TRBV5-1; 12 bases are a match to TRBD1. This CDR3 contains 15 residues. Germline V gene data show CDR1 as SGHRS and CDR2 as YFSETQ. The CDR3, as DNA: TGCGCCAGCAGTTTGGGACAGGGGGCTCCAGATACGCAGTATTTT. Amino acid sequence: CASSLGQGAPDTQYF.